A selection of T cell receptor beta chains follows, all from one sample in a study of CD8+ T cells in alopecia areata. Using immunoSEQ multiplex PCR, the repertoire was profiled, and TCRdb retains in-frame clones only, with some absent. In the table there are a few hundred thousand clones, about two thirds of which are singletons. This specimen was CD4+ T cells sorted from blood, taken at week 0. These receptors came from a human donor with alopecia areata. Both conserved end residues are part of each CDR3. D genes are given only for firm matches. Expanded clones get a size class; other rows say once, few or many, or leave the size out.

>-|TRBV7-3|TRBD2|TRBJ2-5
TGTGCCAGCAGCTTAGGGACTAAAGAGACCCAGTACTTC
CASSLGTKETQYF
>-|TRBV15|-|TRBJ2-7
TGTGCCACCAGCAGAGATCAGACAGCAGCCTACGAGCAGTACTTC
CATSRDQTAAYEQYF
>once|TRBV27|TRBD1|TRBJ1-5
TGTGCCAGCAGGCCGAACAGGGGCCAAGGACAGCCCCAGCATTTT
CASRPNRGQGQPQHF
>-|TRBV2|-|TRBJ2-5
TGTGCCAGCGGTCCCGTCGGGAGCGGAGGGGAGACCCAGTACTTC
CASGPVGSGGETQYF
>-|TRBV9|-|TRBJ2-5
TGTGCCAGCAGCCAAGGCTTAAGGGGACCTCAAGAGACCCAGTACTTC
CASSQGLRGPQETQYF
>many|TRBV5-4|-|TRBJ2-3
TGTGCCAGCAGCTTGGACACAGATACGCAGTATTTT
CASSLDTDTQYF
>-|TRBV4-3|-|TRBJ1-3
TGCGCCAGCAGCCAAGACGTGGGGCCGGGAAACACCATATATTTT
CASSQDVGPGNTIYF
>-|TRBV29-1|TRBD1|TRBJ2-7
TGCAGCGTTTCCCCGGGACAGGCCAGCTACGAGCAGTACTTC
CSVSPGQASYEQYF
>few|TRBV4-3|-|TRBJ2-1
TGCGCCAGCAGCCTAACCGGGACCTACAATGAGCAGTTCTTC
CASSLTGTYNEQFF
>-|TRBV5-1|TRBD2|TRBJ2-3
TGCGCCAGCAGCCCGCTCACTAGCGGGGGATACACAGATACGCAGTATTTT
CASSPLTSGGYTDTQYF
>-|TRBV29-1|TRBD1|TRBJ1-1
TGCAGCGGTTCAACAGGGGGTGGGACTGAAGCTTTCTTT
CSGSTGGGTEAFF
>-|TRBV25-1|TRBD1|TRBJ2-5
TGTGCCAGCAGTCAGGGGGCTCGTGAGACCCAGTACTTC
CASSQGARETQYF
>-|TRBV10-3|-|TRBJ2-2
TGTGCCATCGGCGGGGTCGGGGAGCTGTTTTTT
CAIGGVGELFF
>-|TRBV14|-|TRBJ1-2
TGTGCCAGCAGCCAAGATAGTGGCCTCTATGGCTACACCTTC
CASSQDSGLYGYTF
>-|TRBV30|-|TRBJ1-1
TGTGCCTGGAGTGTACCCCTCCAGGGAGGGACTGAAGCTTTCTTT
CAWSVPLQGGTEAFF
>-|TRBV29-1|-|TRBJ1-2
TGCAGCGTTAGAAACAGGGATCAGGGTGGCTACACCTTC
CSVRNRDQGGYTF
>-|TRBV29-1|-|TRBJ1-5
TGCAGCGTGAAGGGGGGCGGCAATCAGCCCCAGCATTTT
CSVKGGGNQPQHF
>few|TRBV5-8|-|TRBJ2-7
TGTGCCAGCAGCCAGGCAGGGTCCTACGAGCAGTACTTC
CASSQAGSYEQYF
>-|TRBV27|-|TRBJ2-7
TGTGCCAGCAGTCAAAGGCCAGTCCCGTACGAGCAGTACTTC
CASSQRPVPYEQYF
>once|TRBV30|-|TRBJ1-5
TGTGCCTGGAGTGCACAGGGTACTAATCAGCCCCAGCATTTT
CAWSAQGTNQPQHF
>-|TRBV30|TRBD1|TRBJ1-2
TGTGCCTGGAACAAACAGGGGTTTGATGGCTACACCTTC
CAWNKQGFDGYTF
>few|TRBV7-7|-|TRBJ2-5
TGTGCTAGCAGCCCCGACAGAGAGCGGGCCCAGTACTTC
CASSPDRERAQYF